This paragraph reports one T cell receptor beta chain. Its antigen is currently unknown. This specimen comes from a study of CD8 T cells in ankylosing spondylitis. General study results and limits: A TCR beta motif of several highly homologous variants seemed to mark ankylosing spondylitis blood.

Quantitative molecular-barcoded 5'-RACE generated the TCR beta libraries. TCRdb analysed the 5' RACE reads with MiXCR anew, one entry per CDR3 protein. The table records around 770,000 distinct CDR3 sequences, about 11% of them present only once. Germline lookup yields CDR1 SGHRS and CDR2 YFSETQ. The V and J ends lost 7 bases and 0 bases, in that order; junction bases with no gene match: 14. The length of the CDR3 is 18 residues. This sequence originates from a male donor with ankylosing spondylitis. This chain links TRBV5-1 with TRBJ1-3; 9 bases agree with TRBD1. The source material was blood, either unsorted or a sorted T cell fraction (not recorded which). The CDR3 bases are TGCGCCAGCGCGACCGGGACAGGGCAAATCCACTCTGGAAACACCATATATTTT. Its translation: CASATGTGQIHSGNTIYF.